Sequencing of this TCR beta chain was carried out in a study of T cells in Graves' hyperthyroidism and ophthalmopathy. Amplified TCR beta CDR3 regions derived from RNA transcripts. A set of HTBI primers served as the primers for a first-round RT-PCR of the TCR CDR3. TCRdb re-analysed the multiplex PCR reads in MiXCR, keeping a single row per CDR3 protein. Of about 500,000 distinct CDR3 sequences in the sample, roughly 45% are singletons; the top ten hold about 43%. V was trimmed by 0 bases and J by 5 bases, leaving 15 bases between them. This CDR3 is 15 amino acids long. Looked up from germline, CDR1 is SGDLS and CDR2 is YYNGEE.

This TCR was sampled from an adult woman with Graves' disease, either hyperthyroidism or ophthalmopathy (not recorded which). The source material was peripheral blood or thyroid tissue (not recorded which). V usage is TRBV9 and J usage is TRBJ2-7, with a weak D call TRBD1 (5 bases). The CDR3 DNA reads TGTGCCAGCAGCGTAGAAGGGCAGGGCGTCCACGAGCAGTACTTC. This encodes CASSVEGQGVHEQYF. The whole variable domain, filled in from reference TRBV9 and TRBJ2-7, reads DSGVTQTPKHLITATGQRVTLRCSPRSGDLSVYWYQQSLDQGLQFLIQYYNGEERAKGNILERFSAQQFPDLHSELNLSSLELGDSALYFCASSVEGQGVHEQYFGPGTRLTVT.